Each of the 27 T cell receptor beta chains below was sequenced from the same sample in a study of cytomegalovirus exposure and HLA in healthy donors (dated by TCRdb to the late 2010s). Preparation of the library involved the immunoSEQ multiplex PCR assay. The multiplex PCR relied on a mix of 60 forward primers for TCR Vbeta segments and 13 reverse primers for TCR Jbeta segments. The table comes from immuneACCESS by way of TCRdb, which keeps in-frame sequences with V and J called. Part of the clones is missing from these tables; in studies checked, under half for an unresolved V gene and the rest for unknown reasons. For this sample there are approximately 110,000 clones; around two thirds appear just once. In total, the top ten clones hold about 2.6% of the sample. The sequencing sample was made of PBMCs. The receptors originated from a man aged 50-60 years in good health and CMV-seropositive.

The chain combines TRBV7-3 with TRBJ2-3, with TRBD2 matching 9 bases. The CDR3 extends over 18 amino acids. After removal of 5 bases from V and 4 bases from J, the junction contained 16 bases not matched to a gene. Germline lookup yields CDR1 SGHTA and CDR2 FQGTGA. CDR3 region: CASSPGMGGGAVADTQYF. The CDR3, as DNA: TGTGCCAGCAGCCCGGGGATGGGCGGGGGGGCGGTGGCAGATACGCAGTATTTT.

The chain couples TRBV2 to TRBJ2-6; D possibly corresponds to TRBD1 (5 bases). Germline V gene lookup returns CDR1 SNHLY and CDR2 FYNNEI. V lost 7 bases and J 0 bases, leaving 7 bases between the germline ends. This CDR3 contains 14 residues. The CDR3 sequence is CASKGDSGANVLTF. The CDR3 nucleotides are TGTGCCAGCAAAGGGGACTCTGGGGCCAACGTCCTGACTTTC.

J is TRBJ2-3 and V is TRBV28; D is undetermined. Deletions cut 6 bases from V and 0 bases from J, with 7 bases between. CDR1 is MDHEN, CDR2 SYDVKM, per germline. This CDR3 region has 13 residues. The CDR3 sequence is CASRFTSTDTQYF. The CDR3 coding sequence is TGTGCCAGCAGGTTCACTAGCACAGATACGCAGTATTTT. Full variable domain (outside the CDR3, taken from reference TRBV28 and TRBJ2-3): DVKVTQSSRYLVKRTGEKVFLECVQDMDHENMFWYRQDPGLGLRLIYFSYDVKMKEKGDIPEGYSVSREKKERFSLILESASTNQTSMYLCASRFTSTDTQYFGPGTRLTVL.

The V call is TRBV29-1, the J call TRBJ2-3, with 8 bases fitting TRBD1. This CDR3 spans 13 amino acids. V dropped 7 bases and J dropped 5; count of bases not matched to a gene: 8. The germline gives CDR1 SQVTM, CDR2 ANQGSEA. The DNA for the CDR3 is TGCAGCGCCCAACAGGGGGTGGGAGATACGCAGTATTTT. It yields the protein CSAQQGVGDTQYF.

This sequence joins TRBV6-1 and TRBJ1-5, with 7 positions matching TRBD1. This CDR3 spans 13 amino acids. Germline V gives CDR1 MNHNS, CDR2 SASEGT. V was pared by 10 bases and J by 10 bases, with 13 bases of the junction left unmatched. CDR3 coding DNA: TGTGCCACTATACAGGGGAACAATCCTCCCCAGCATTTT. Protein product: CATIQGNNPPQHF.

This clone was seen more than once but under ten times. This rearrangement joins TRBV6-4 to TRBJ1-1; a weak D match, TRBD1 (5 bases). The CDR3 is made up of 14 amino acids. V was trimmed by 6 bases and J by 0 bases, leaving 11 bases between them. Per germline, CDR1 MRHNA and CDR2 SNTAGT. The CDR3 DNA reads as TGTGCCAGCAGATCAGGGTGGATGAACACTGAAGCTTTCTTT. Protein sequence: CASRSGWMNTEAFF.

V gene TRBV7-9 combines with J gene TRBJ2-3, with D perhaps matching TRBD1 (5 bases). The CDR3 runs 14 residues. Germline-derived CDR1 and CDR2 are SEHNR and FQNEAQ (reference sequence). V was clipped by 1 base and J by 0 bases, with 5 bases between them. The CDR3 nucleotides read TGTGCCAGCAGCTTAGAGGGGAGCACAGATACGCAGTATTTT. Its protein is CASSLEGSTDTQYF.

The chain carries TRBV7-2 and TRBJ2-7, with a tentative D call TRBD1 (5 bases). Germline V gene sequence: CDR1 SGHTA, CDR2 FQGNSA. V lost 2 bases, J lost 1 base, and 9 bases lay in between. The CDR3 is 14 amino acids. CDR3 amino acids: CASSLQGDSYEQYF. CDR3 bases: TGTGCCAGCAGCTTACAAGGGGATTCCTACGAGCAGTACTTC.

This chain links TRBV19 with TRBJ1-2, with D possibly being TRBD1 (5 bases). The CDR3 contains 13 residues. Germline loops: CDR1 LNHDA, CDR2 SQIVND (reference sequence). Between the trimmed V and J ends, which lost 10 bases and 3 bases, there was a span of 15 bases. The CDR3 DNA reads TGTGCCACCGGGGGGGGATTGGACTATGGCTACACCTTC. It codes for CATGGGLDYGYTF.

V is TRBV11-3 and J is TRBJ1-1; 7 nucleotides agree with TRBD1. Germline loops: CDR1 SGHNT, CDR2 YENEEA. V shed 1 base and J 4 bases; nucleotides not matched to a gene: 3. The CDR3 covers 14 residues. The CDR3 loop reads CASSLGRGSTEAFF. CDR3 coding DNA: TGTGCCAGCAGCTTAGGCAGGGGGAGCACTGAAGCTTTCTTT.

The CDR3 protein is CASSWRGETQYF. CDR3 nucleotide sequence: TGCGCCAGCAGCTGGAGGGGAGAGACCCAGTACTTC. The chain carries TRBV5-1 and TRBJ2-5; D is possibly TRBD2 (6 bases). The V and J ends lost 3 bases and 4 bases respectively, with 7 bases between them. The CDR3 length is 12 residues. Germline V lookup: CDR1 SGHRS, CDR2 YFSETQ.

The chain links TRBV5-1 to TRBJ1-2; possible D gene TRBD1, 6 bases. Germline values: CDR1 SGHRS, CDR2 YFSETQ. Trimming cost V 4 bases and J 6 bases, with 16 bases left between them. The CDR3 has 14 residues. CDR3: CASSPGWDKDGYTF. CDR3 DNA sequence: TGCGCCAGCAGCCCGGGTTGGGACAAGGATGGCTACACCTTC.

The chain carries TRBV4-2 and TRBJ2-5; 11 bases line up with TRBD2. The CDR3 loop spans 17 amino acids. Trimming cost V 4 bases and J 1 base; bases outside gene matches: 8. Germline loops: CDR1 LGHNA, CDR2 YNFKEQ. CDR3 bases: TGTGCCAGCAGCCTCGCGGCTAGCGGGGGGCGCCAAGAGACCCAGTACTTC. Protein sequence: CASSLAASGGRQETQYF.

This rearrangement joins TRBV7-9 to TRBJ1-1, with a possible D match to TRBD1 (5 bases). This CDR3 region has 11 residues. Per germline, CDR1 SEHNR and CDR2 FQNEAQ (reference sequence). CDR3 in DNA: TGTGCAGGGGATTTGAACACTGAAGCTTTCTTT. It specifies CAGDLNTEAFF.

The CDR3 loop is CATSRDYREQFF. The CDR3 nucleotides read TGTGCCACCAGCAGAGATTACCGGGAGCAGTTCTTC. The genes are TRBV15 and TRBJ2-1; D not certain. The length of the CDR3 is 12 residues. From germline, CDR1 is LNHNV and CDR2 YYDKDF (reference sequence). V shed 0 bases and J shed 10 bases, with 7 bases lying between them.

V usage is TRBV6-5 and J usage is TRBJ1-1; the match to TRBD1 covers 12 bases. V dropped 4 bases and J dropped 7; count of bases not matched to a gene: 7. CDR1 is MNHEY and CDR2 is SVGAGI in the germline V gene. This CDR3 region has 15 residues. CDR3 amino acids: CASSLGQGARNEAFF. In nucleotides, the CDR3 is TGTGCCAGCAGTTTGGGACAGGGGGCGAGGAATGAAGCTTTCTTT.

This clone came up once. This chain connects TRBV19 to TRBJ2-3; the match to TRBD2 covers 9 bases. With V trimmed by 5 bases and J by 3 bases, 6 bases remained unmatched. This CDR3 is 15 amino acids long. The germline V gene encodes CDR1 LNHDA and CDR2 SQIVND (reference sequence). This chain's CDR3 is CASSPAGGWTDTQYF. As DNA, the CDR3 is TGTGCCAGTAGTCCAGCGGGGGGTTGGACAGATACGCAGTATTTT. Combining the CDR3 with reference TRBV19 and TRBJ2-3 gives the whole variable domain DGGITQSPKYLFRKEGQNVTLSCEQNLNHDAMYWYRQDPGQGLRLIYYSQIVNDFQKGDIAEGYSVSREKKESFPLTVTSAQKNPTAFYLCASSPAGGWTDTQYFGPGTRLTVL.

V gene TRBV19 combines with J gene TRBJ1-5, with unresolved D. V was clipped by 1 base and J by 3 bases, with 16 bases between them. Germline values: CDR1 LNHDA, CDR2 SQIVND (reference sequence). CDR3 length equals 17 residues. CDR3 sequence reads: CASSIGNPGAINQPQHF. Here the CDR3 DNA reads TGTGCCAGTAGTATAGGGAATCCGGGAGCAATCAATCAGCCCCAGCATTTT.

The chain couples TRBV2 to TRBJ2-5; 7 bases agree with TRBD1. CDR3 length equals 14 residues. Germline CDR1 reads SNHLY; CDR2 reads FYNNEI. Losses at the gene ends were 1 base for V and 7 bases for J; bases not matched to a gene: 6. CDR3 in DNA: TGTGCCAGCAGTGAAGAGAGGGGGCATGGGACCCAGTACTTC. Protein product: CASSEERGHGTQYF.

The V and J genes are TRBV7-9 and TRBJ2-2, with TRBD2 identical over 8 bases. This CDR3 comprises 19 residues. With V trimmed by 3 bases and J by 0 bases, 12 bases remained unmatched. CDR1 SEHNR and CDR2 FQNEAQ come from the germline V gene (reference sequence). The chain's CDR3 is CASSFLAGDLFANTGELFF. CDR3 bases: TGTGCCAGCAGCTTCCTAGCGGGCGACTTGTTCGCGAACACCGGGGAGCTGTTTTTT. Full variable domain (remainder filled in from reference TRBV7-9 and TRBJ2-2): DTGVSQNPRHKITKRGQNVTFRCDPISEHNRLYWYRQTLGQGPEFLTYFQNEAQLEKSRLLSDRFSAERPKGSFSTLEIQRTEQGDSAMYLCASSFLAGDLFANTGELFFGEGSRLTVL.

The chain couples TRBV6-1 to TRBJ1-2; D gene unclear. The germline CDR1 and CDR2 sequences are MNHNS and SASEGT. CDR3 length: 13 amino acids. Trimming stripped 8 bases from V and 1 base from J, with 11 bases between. This CDR3 is CASLPALNYGYTF. The CDR3 nucleotides are TGTGCCAGCCTCCCCGCACTTAACTATGGCTACACCTTC.

Regarding this clone: Additional DNA sequences in this sample encode the identical CDR3. J is TRBJ1-4 and V is TRBV29-1; D is unclear. Germline CDR1 SQVTM, CDR2 ANQGSEA. The CDR3 totals 13 residues. V lost 6 bases and J lost 5, with 13 bases in between. The DNA for the CDR3 is TGCAGCGTCGAAAGGACTATCAATGAAAAACTGTTTTTT. The encoded protein is CSVERTINEKLFF.

V usage is TRBV6-5 and J usage is TRBJ1-1; D may be TRBD1 (5 bases). Germline V CDR1 and CDR2: MNHEY, SVGAGI. Trimming took off 2 bases at V and 5 bases at J, with 15 bases between the two ends. This CDR3 is built from 15 residues. CDR3 residues: CASSYDGRGGTEAFF. DNA of the CDR3: TGTGCCAGCAGTTACGACGGGAGGGGCGGTACTGAAGCTTTCTTT.

This clone has a handful of counts. The chain has TRBV11-2 and TRBJ2-1; 10 positions agree with TRBD2. The CDR3 is 16 amino acids. Germline lookup yields CDR1 SGHAT and CDR2 FQNNGV. The trim removed 1 base at V and 7 bases at J, leaving 7 bases unmatched. CDR3 sequence reads: CASSLVSSGGGNEQFF. The CDR3 DNA sequence: TGTGCCAGCAGCTTAGTGTCTAGCGGGGGAGGGAATGAGCAGTTCTTC.

This clone has more than one count but fewer than ten. V and J are TRBV25-1 and TRBJ2-1, with a weak D call TRBD2 (6 bases). Germline values: CDR1 MGHDK, CDR2 SYGVNS. Trimming removed 4 bases at V and 4 bases at J, with 14 bases between. The CDR3 loop spans 15 amino acids. The CDR3 here is CASSGAGIRYNEQFF. CDR3 nucleotide sequence: TGTGCCAGCAGTGGGGCGGGGATTCGGTACAATGAGCAGTTCTTC.

This clone has a count of ten or more. This sequence joins TRBV11-3 and TRBJ2-1; 9 positions match TRBD1. The V gene end was trimmed by 5 bases and the J gene end by 3 bases; junction bases not matched to a gene: 5. The CDR3 covers 15 residues. The germline gives CDR1 SGHNT, CDR2 YENEEA. The CDR3 here is CASSDRDRDYNEQFF. Written as DNA, the CDR3 is TGTGCCAGCAGCGACCGGGACAGGGACTACAATGAGCAGTTCTTC. Combining the CDR3 with reference TRBV11-3 and TRBJ2-1 gives the whole variable domain EAGVVQSPRYKIIEKKQPVAFWCNPISGHNTLYWYLQNLGQGPELLIRYENEEAVDDSQLPKDRFSAERLKGVDSTLKIQPAELGDSAVYLCASSDRDRDYNEQFFGPGTRLTVL.

This clone was counted a few times. This rearrangement joins TRBV9 to TRBJ1-2; D may be TRBD1 (5 bases). Germline CDR1 and CDR2: SGDLS and YYNGEE. The length of the CDR3 is 16 residues. Trimming removed 4 bases at V and 0 bases at J, with 16 bases between. This CDR3 is CASSPEVTVTNYGYTF. Here the CDR3 DNA reads TGTGCCAGCAGCCCAGAGGTGACAGTGACTAACTATGGCTACACCTTC.